This TCR beta chain is drawn from a study of cytomegalovirus exposure and HLA in healthy donors. Concerning this clone: Antigen: not known.

V trimming: 7 bases; J trimming: 5 bases; junction bases outside the gene matches: 5. This CDR3 has 12 amino acids. The germline CDR1 and CDR2 sequences are SQVTM and ANQGSEA. The repertoire was sequenced with immunoSEQ multiplex PCR; TCRdb's copy has only in-frame clones and lacks some. Of over 100,000 clones in the sample, approximately 91% were seen once. Study observations and caveats: Most TCR sequences were uncommon, yet certain public TCRs appeared in many donors. CMV antigen specificity was confirmed in vitro for a few CMV-associated chains.

This sequence originates from a woman aged 18-29 years in good health and CMV-seronegative. Sequencing was performed on PBMCs. The chain is built from TRBV29-1 and TRBJ2-5; TRBD1 matches 9 bases. CDR3 nucleotide sequence: TGCAGCGGTACAGGGGGCGACGAGACCCAGTACTTC. The encoded protein is CSGTGGDETQYF.